This TCR beta chain came from a study of T cell repertoires in cytomegalovirus infection. TCRdb re-called the reads through MiXCR, storing one row per CDR3 protein. The sample has about 130,000 distinct CDR3 sequences, roughly 8.2% seen once. Ten or more counts support this clonotype. Sequencing input: PBMCs. The clonotype was recovered from a human donor in good health (CMV status not recorded). Some clones in this sample may be carry-over from other donors' samples.

This CDR3 reads CSVVGVANVLTF. DNA of the CDR3: TGCAGCGTTGTAGGGGTTGCCAACGTCCTGACTTTC. The genes are TRBV29-1 and TRBJ2-6, with D perhaps matching TRBD1 (5 bases). CDR3 length equals 12 residues. Trimming stripped 4 bases from V and 7 bases from J, with 8 bases between. Germline assignment: CDR1 SQVTM and CDR2 ANQGSEA. The whole variable domain, remainder taken from reference TRBV29-1 and TRBJ2-6, is SAVISQKPSRDICQRGTSLTIQCQVDSQVTMMFWYRQQPGQSLTLIATANQGSEATYESGFVIDKFPISRPNLTFSTLTVSNMSPEDSSIYLCSVVGVANVLTFGAGSRLTVL.